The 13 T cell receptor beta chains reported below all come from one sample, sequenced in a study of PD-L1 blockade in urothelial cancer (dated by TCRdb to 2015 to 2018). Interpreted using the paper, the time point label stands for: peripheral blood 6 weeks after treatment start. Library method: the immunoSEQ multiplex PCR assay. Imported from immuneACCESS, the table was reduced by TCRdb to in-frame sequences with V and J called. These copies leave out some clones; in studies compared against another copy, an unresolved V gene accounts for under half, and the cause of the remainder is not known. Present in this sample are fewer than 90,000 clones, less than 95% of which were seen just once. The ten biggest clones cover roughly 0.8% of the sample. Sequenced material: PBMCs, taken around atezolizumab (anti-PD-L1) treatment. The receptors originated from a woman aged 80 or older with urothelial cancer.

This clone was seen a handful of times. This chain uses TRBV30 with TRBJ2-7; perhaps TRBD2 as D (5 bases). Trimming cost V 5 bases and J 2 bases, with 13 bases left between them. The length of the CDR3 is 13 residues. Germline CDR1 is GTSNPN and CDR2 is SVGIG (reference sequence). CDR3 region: CAWSRAGPYEQYF. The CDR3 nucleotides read TGTGCCTGGTCGCGGGCAGGACCCTACGAGCAGTACTTC. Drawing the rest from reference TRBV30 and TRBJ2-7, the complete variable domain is SQTIHQWPATLVQPVGSPLSLECTVEGTSNPNLYWYRQAAGRGLQLLFYSVGIGQISSEVPQNLSASRPQDRQFILSSKKLLLSDSGFYLCAWSRAGPYEQYFGPGTRLTVT.

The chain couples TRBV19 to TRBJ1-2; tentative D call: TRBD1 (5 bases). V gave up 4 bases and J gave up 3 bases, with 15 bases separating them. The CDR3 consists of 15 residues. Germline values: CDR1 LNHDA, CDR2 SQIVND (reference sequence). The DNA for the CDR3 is TGTGCCAGTAGTACCCAATCAGGGAAAGACTATGGCTACACCTTC. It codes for CASSTQSGKDYGYTF.

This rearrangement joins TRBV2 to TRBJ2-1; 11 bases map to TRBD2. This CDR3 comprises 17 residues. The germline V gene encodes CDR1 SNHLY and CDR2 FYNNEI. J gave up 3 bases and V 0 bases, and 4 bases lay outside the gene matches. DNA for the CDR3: TGTGCCAGCAGTGAAGCGACGGGACTAGCGGACTACAATGAGCAGTTCTTC. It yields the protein CASSEATGLADYNEQFF.

CDR3 bases: TGTGCCAGCAGCGTATCGATGGGCCGAGAGACCCAGTACTTC. As protein: CASSVSMGRETQYF. This chain uses TRBV9 with TRBJ2-5; D ambiguous. The CDR3 is made up of 14 amino acids. The ends were cut back, 1 base at V and 4 bases at J, with 11 bases in the middle. CDR1 SGDLS and CDR2 YYNGEE come from the germline V gene.

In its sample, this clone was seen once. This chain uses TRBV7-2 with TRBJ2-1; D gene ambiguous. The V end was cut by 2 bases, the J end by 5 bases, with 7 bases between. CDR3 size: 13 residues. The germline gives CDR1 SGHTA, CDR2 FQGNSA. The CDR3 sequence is CASSLKANNEQFF. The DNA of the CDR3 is TGTGCCAGCAGCTTAAAAGCGAACAATGAGCAGTTCTTC.

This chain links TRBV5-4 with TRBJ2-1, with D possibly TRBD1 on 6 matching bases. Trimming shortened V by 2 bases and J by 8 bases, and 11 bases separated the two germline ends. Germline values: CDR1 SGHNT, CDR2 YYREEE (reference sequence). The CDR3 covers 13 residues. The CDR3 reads CASSFRDIDEQFF. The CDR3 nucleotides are TGTGCCAGCAGCTTTCGGGACATTGATGAGCAGTTCTTC.

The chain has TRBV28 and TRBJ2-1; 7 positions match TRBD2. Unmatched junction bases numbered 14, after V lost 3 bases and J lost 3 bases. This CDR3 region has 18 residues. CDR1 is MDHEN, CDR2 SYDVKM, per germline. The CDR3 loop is CASSFEFSAGPRYNEQFF. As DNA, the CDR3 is TGTGCCAGCAGTTTCGAATTTTCAGCGGGACCCCGCTACAATGAGCAGTTCTTC.

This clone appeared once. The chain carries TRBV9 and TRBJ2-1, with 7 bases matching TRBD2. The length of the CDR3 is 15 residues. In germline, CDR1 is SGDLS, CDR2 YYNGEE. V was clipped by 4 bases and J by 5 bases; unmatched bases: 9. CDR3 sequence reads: CASSSQREAHNEQFF. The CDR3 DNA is TGTGCCAGCAGCTCCCAGCGGGAAGCCCACAATGAGCAGTTCTTC.

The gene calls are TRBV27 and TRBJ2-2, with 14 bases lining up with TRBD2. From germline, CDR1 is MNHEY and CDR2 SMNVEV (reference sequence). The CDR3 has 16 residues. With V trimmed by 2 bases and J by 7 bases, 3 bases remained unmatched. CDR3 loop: CASSLGGLAGGGELFF. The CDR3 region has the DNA TGTGCCAGCAGTTTAGGTGGACTAGCGGGAGGCGGGGAGCTGTTTTTT.

The CDR3 sequence is CASSFTSGRGNEQFF. DNA for the CDR3: TGCGCCAGCAGCTTCACTAGCGGGAGGGGGAATGAGCAGTTCTTC. The chain joins TRBV5-1 to TRBJ2-1, with TRBD2 identical over 13 bases. The CDR3 length is 15 residues. V lost 2 bases and J lost 7; bases outside the gene matches: 3. The germline CDR1 and CDR2 sequences are SGHRS and YFSETQ.

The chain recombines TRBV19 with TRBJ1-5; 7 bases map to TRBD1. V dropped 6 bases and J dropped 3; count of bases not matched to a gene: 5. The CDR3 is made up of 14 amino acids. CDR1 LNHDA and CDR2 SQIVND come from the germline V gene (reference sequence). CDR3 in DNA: TGTGCCAGTAGGTTAGACAGGGTCAATCAGCCCCAGCATTTT. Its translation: CASRLDRVNQPQHF.

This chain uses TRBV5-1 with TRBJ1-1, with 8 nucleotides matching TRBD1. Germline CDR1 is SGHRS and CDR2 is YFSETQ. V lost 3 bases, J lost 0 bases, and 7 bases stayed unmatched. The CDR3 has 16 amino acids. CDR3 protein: CASSWTGRGMNTEAFF. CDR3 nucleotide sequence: TGCGCCAGCAGCTGGACAGGGCGGGGAATGAACACTGAAGCTTTCTTT.

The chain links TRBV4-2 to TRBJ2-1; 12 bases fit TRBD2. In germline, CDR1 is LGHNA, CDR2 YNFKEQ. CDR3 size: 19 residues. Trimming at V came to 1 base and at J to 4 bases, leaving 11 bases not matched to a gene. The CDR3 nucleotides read TGTGCCAGCAGCCAAGTTCGTCTAGCGGGAGGGAGCGGGTACAATGAGCAGTTCTTC. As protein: CASSQVRLAGGSGYNEQFF.